This TCR beta chain was observed in a study of technical replicates of blood from several donors. Repertoires were generated with immunoSEQ multiplex PCR, while TCRdb's copy carries only in-frame clones and drops some. There are over 55,000 clones in the sample; 85% to 90% occur only once, and just over 5% lies in the top ten. The CDR3 totals 14 residues. The V gene lost 5 bases and the J gene lost 2 bases, with 12 bases spanning the gap. CDR1 and CDR2 from the germline V gene are SGHNT and YYREEE (reference sequence). The chain couples TRBV5-4 to TRBJ2-3; possible D gene TRBD1, 5 bases. The specimen was PBMCs. The clonotype comes from a human donor in good health. Some clones in this sample may be carry-over from other donors' samples. The CDR3 nucleotides are TGTGCCAGCAGTTTAGGACACGACACAGATACGCAGTATTTT. Translated: CASSLGHDTDTQYF.